Here is one T cell receptor (beta chain) with its context. Its antigen remains unidentified. UMI-tagged TRB cDNA libraries were built via 5' RACE. TCRdb reprocessed the 5' RACE reads and stores each CDR3 protein as one record, lacking DNA. This table holds roughly 89,000 distinct CDR3 sequences. There are 13 residues in the CDR3. The germline V gene has CDR1 MGHRA and CDR2 YSYEKL. The sample is drawn from a study of CXCR3-negative and CXCR3-positive naive CD8 T cells. Overall study context: Libraries each contributed about 1.5 +/- 0.3 million TRB reads, for roughly 140 million in total.

Naive CD8+ T lymphocytes were specified as CD45RO-CCR7+CD27+CD95-. The study, taken as a whole, reports: Memory CD8+ cells had much lower diversity, and both naive subsets had comparably high diversity. Memory, not naive, CXCR3-negative and CXCR3-positive cells differed in TRBV-TRBJ usage.

The J gene is TRBJ1-1, the V gene TRBV4-1; as DNA is missing, the TRBD1 call by TCRdb cannot be tested. The sequence was collected from a human donor in good health. Some clones in this sample may be carry-over from other donors' samples. Sequencing was carried out using naive CXCR3- CD8+ T cells from blood. Subset in this sample: CD45RO-CCR7+CD27+CD95- naive CD8+ T cells lacking CXCR3 (TNR3-). This CDR3 is CASRRQANTEAFF.